The next 31 T cell receptor beta chains were all read from a single sample in a study of identical twins. Each CDR3 protein is one row after TCRdb ran MiXCR on the 5' RACE reads. The sample carries more than 1.5 million distinct CDR3 sequences, around 29% recorded once. Sequences were obtained from cord blood. The receptors derive from a newborn girl in good health.

This chain links TRBV6-1 with TRBJ1-2; 12 bases are a match to TRBD1. Germline CDR1 reads MNHNS; CDR2 reads SASEGT. There are 19 residues in the CDR3. Germline trimming cut 4 bases from V and 4 bases from J; bases unmatched to any gene: 16. The CDR3 sequence: CASSAPGGQGAEFIYGYTF. The CDR3 DNA reads TGTGCCAGCAGTGCCCCAGGGGGACAGGGGGCTGAGTTTATCTATGGCTACACCTTC.

Notes on this clonotype: A junction boundary mismatches the germline segment, possibly from a read error. The genes are TRBV29-1 and TRBJ2-1; 14 nucleotides line up with TRBD2. CDR3 length equals 14 residues. From germline, CDR1 is SQVTM and CDR2 ANQGSEA. Here the CDR3 reads CSVGLAGGYIEQFF. The CDR3 DNA is TGCAGCGTTGGACTAGCGGGAGGGTACATTGAGCAGTTCTTC.

The chain carries TRBV20-1 and TRBJ1-4, with unresolved D. This CDR3 has 14 residues. Germline lookup yields CDR1 DFQATT and CDR2 SNEGSKA (reference sequence). Trimming removed 1 base at V and 7 bases at J, with 13 bases between. CDR3 loop: CSARAFRGAEKLFF. The CDR3 region has the DNA TGCAGTGCTAGAGCGTTTAGAGGAGCTGAAAAACTGTTTTTT.

The rearrangement links TRBV21-1 to TRBJ2-7; the tabulated D call, TRBD2, remains unverified against the DNA. TRBV21-1 is an annotated pseudogene. The CDR3 length is 15 residues. For the CDR3, the DNA is TGTGCCAGCAGCAATGAAGTCCCTCCCCCGAGCGAGCAGTACTTC. Its protein is CASSNEVPPPSEQYF.

This clonotype was seen a few times. V usage is TRBV27 and J usage is TRBJ1-1; TRBD1 might be the D (5 bases). The CDR3 has 14 amino acids. Trimming cost V 5 bases and J 1 base, with 11 bases left between them. Germline assignment: CDR1 MNHEY and CDR2 SMNVEV (reference sequence). The CDR3 DNA reads TGTGCCAGCAGTCCGCAGGGTTGGAACACTGAAGCTTTCTTT. It is translated as CASSPQGWNTEAFF.

This clonotype was detected only a few times. The rearrangement links TRBV21-1 to TRBJ2-1; TRBD1, the D gene given by the table, was not confirmed from the DNA. TRBV21-1 is labeled a pseudogene. The CDR3 covers 13 residues. This CDR3 is CASSEPWGNEQFF. The CDR3 DNA follows: TGTGCCAGCAGCGAACCATGGGGGAATGAGCAGTTCTTC.

V usage is TRBV12-3 or TRBV12-4 and J usage is TRBJ1-2; 8 bases are shared with TRBD1. V lost 6 bases and J lost 7; bases outside the gene matches: 7. This CDR3 has 13 residues. The CDR3 spells CASRGQEWGGYTF. CDR3 sequence (DNA): TGTGCCAGCAGGGGACAGGAGTGGGGTGGCTACACCTTC.

This sequence joins TRBV29-1 and TRBJ2-7, with no clear D. Germline V gene lookup returns CDR1 SQVTM and CDR2 ANQGSEA. The germline V and J ends were trimmed by 1 base and 2 bases, with 9 bases remaining between them. This CDR3 contains 13 residues. The CDR3 region has the DNA TGCAGCGTTGAAGGAAACAGACCCTACGAGCAGTACTTC. Translating gives CSVEGNRPYEQYF.

This rearrangement joins TRBV20-1 to TRBJ2-4; no definite D call. Germline values: CDR1 DFQATT, CDR2 SNEGSKA (reference sequence). Trimming shortened V by 1 base and J by 4 bases, and 8 bases separated the two germline ends. CDR3 size: 13 residues. CDR3 in amino acids: CSARVMAKNIQYF. DNA for the CDR3: TGCAGTGCTAGAGTAATGGCAAAAAACATTCAGTACTTC.

V gene TRBV27 combines with J gene TRBJ2-1; possibly TRBD2 for D (7 bases). CDR1 MNHEY and CDR2 SMNVEV come from the germline V gene (reference sequence). CDR3 length: 16 amino acids. Trimming cost V 5 bases and J 7 bases, with 21 bases left between them. The CDR3 DNA reads TGTGCCAGCAGTCTCCTGGTGGGGGGGCTGCGGAATGAGCAGTTCTTC. Its translation is CASSLLVGGLRNEQFF.

The rearrangement uses TRBV5-1 and TRBJ2-7; D possibly corresponds to TRBD2 (6 bases). The germline V gene has CDR1 SGHRS and CDR2 YFSETQ. CDR3 size: 15 residues. V was shortened by 2 bases and J by 0 bases, with 12 bases between the two germline ends. The CDR3 nucleotides read TGCGCCAGCAGCTTTAGCGGAGAGGGCTCCTACGAGCAGTACTTC. Translated, it gives CASSFSGEGSYEQYF.

V is TRBV10-2 and J is TRBJ2-1; 10 nucleotides agree with TRBD2. The junction had 8 bases not matched to a gene; V was cut back by 6 bases and J by 0 bases. Germline CDR1 is WSHSY and CDR2 is SAAADI. This CDR3 has 17 amino acids. The CDR3 nucleotides read TGCGCCAGCAGGCGTACTAGCGGGGCTAACTCCTACAATGAGCAGTTCTTC. Translation gives CASRRTSGANSYNEQFF.

The chain couples TRBV25-1 to TRBJ2-1, with D possibly being TRBD2 (6 bases). V shed 2 bases and J shed 5 bases, with 34 bases lying between them. CDR3 size: 22 residues. The V gene's germline CDR1 is MGHDK and CDR2 SYGVNS. CDR3 bases: TGTGCCAGCAGTGAAATTAAGTTAGGGGACCATTTAGCGGCCCTTGCCCACAATGAGCAGTTCTTC. Its protein product is CASSEIKLGDHLAALAHNEQFF.

Only a few counts were recorded for this clonotype. The gene calls are TRBV28 and TRBJ1-1, with D possibly matching TRBD1 (5 bases). Trimming stripped 3 bases from V and 0 bases from J, with 14 bases between. The CDR3 has 16 residues. CDR1 MDHEN and CDR2 SYDVKM come from the germline V gene. The CDR3, as DNA: TGTGCCAGCAGTTTTTCTTCGGGGCAGTTGAACACTGAAGCTTTCTTT. It specifies CASSFSSGQLNTEAFF.

In this sample, this clonotype turned up a few times. The rearrangement uses TRBV4-2 and TRBJ2-3; no clear D. Trimming removed 1 base from V and 2 bases from J, with 16 bases in between. This CDR3 spans 17 amino acids. Germline values: CDR1 LGHNA, CDR2 YNFKEQ. The DNA of the CDR3 is TGTGCCAGCAGCCAAGGGCTGCGGTGGGGTTACACAGATACGCAGTATTTT. Protein: CASSQGLRWGYTDTQYF.

The chain combines TRBV5-1 with TRBJ2-5; D gene ambiguous. CDR1 and CDR2 (germline): SGHRS, YFSETQ. Trimming shortened V by 0 bases and J by 1 base, and 10 bases separated the two germline ends. The CDR3 is 15 amino acids. CDR3 nucleotides: TGCGCCAGCAGCTTGGTAGTATCCATCCAAGAGACCCAGTACTTC. It yields the protein CASSLVVSIQETQYF. Looking up the rest from reference TRBV5-1 and TRBJ2-5 gives the full variable domain: KAGVTQTPRYLIKTRGQQVTLSCSPISGHRSVSWYQQTPGQGLQFLFEYFSETQRNKGNFPGRFSGRQFSNSRSEMNVSTLELGDSALYLCASSLVVSIQETQYFGPGTRLLVL.

The chain employs TRBV12-3 or TRBV12-4 and TRBJ2-3; D not certain. The CDR3 consists of 13 residues. The V end was cut by 5 bases, the J end by 5 bases, with 11 bases between. The CDR3 spells CASSTRPIDTQYF. The CDR3 DNA reads as TGTGCCAGCAGTACAAGACCAATAGATACGCAGTATTTT.

A remark on this clonotype: One base away lies a much larger clone, so this may be a sequencing read error. The chain uses TRBV12-3 or TRBV12-4 and TRBJ2-5; D unresolved. Trimming cost V 5 bases and J 4 bases, with 14 bases left between them. This CDR3 contains 14 residues. The DNA of the CDR3 is TGTGCCAGCAGTCAACTGACAAGGCGAGAGACCCAGTACTTC. It specifies CASSQLTRRETQYF.

J is TRBJ2-3 and V is TRBV2; TRBD1 or TRBD2 may be the D gene (6 bases each). Germline-derived CDR1 and CDR2 are SNHLY and FYNNEI. This CDR3 comprises 15 residues. V lost 4 bases and J 3 bases, leaving 14 bases between the germline ends. The CDR3 nucleotides are TGTGCCAGCAGTGGTAGGGGGGTGGATACAGATACGCAGTATTTT. It codes for CASSGRGVDTDTQYF.

The chain couples TRBV2 to TRBJ2-1; the D is unclear. The tail of the sequence fits TRBJ2-7 better, so the J call may be wrong. Germline-derived CDR1 and CDR2 are SNHLY and FYNNEI. The CDR3 runs to 13 residues. The CDR3 region has the DNA TGTGCCAGCAGTGATCTAGTGGGGAATGAGCAGTACTTC. Amino acid sequence: CASSDLVGNEQYF.

The V call is TRBV5-4, the J call TRBJ2-7; a weak D match, TRBD2 (7 bases). The CDR3 runs 16 residues. Trimming removed 2 bases at V and 7 bases at J, with 22 bases between. Germline V gene sequence: CDR1 SGHNT, CDR2 YYREEE (reference sequence). The CDR3: CASSFGGEGVYNEQYF. For the CDR3, the DNA is TGTGCCAGCAGCTTTGGAGGGGAGGGGGTTTACAATGAGCAGTACTTC. The variable domain in full, completed from reference TRBV5-4 and TRBJ2-7, reads ETGVTQSPTHLIKTRGQQVTLRCSSQSGHNTVSWYQQALGQGPQFIFQYYREEENGRGNFPPRFSGLQFPNYSSELNVNALELDDSALYLCASSFGGEGVYNEQYFGPGTRLTVT.

Only a few counts were recorded for this clonotype. The chain has TRBV2 and TRBJ2-3, with 8 bases lining up with TRBD1. V dropped 4 bases and J dropped 1; count of bases not matched to a gene: 4. Germline V gene data show CDR1 as SNHLY and CDR2 as FYNNEI. The CDR3 has 15 residues. Here the CDR3 reads CASSAQDRGTDTQYF. For the CDR3, the DNA is TGTGCCAGCAGTGCTCAGGACAGGGGCACAGATACGCAGTATTTT.

This clonotype was seen more than once but under ten times. The chain uses TRBV7-2 and TRBJ2-1, with 8 bases matching TRBD1. The ends lost 3 bases at V and 5 bases at J; junction bases unmatched: 12. In germline, CDR1 is SGHTA, CDR2 FQGNSA. This CDR3 has 17 residues. The CDR3 is CASSFIRPRGHHNEQFF. The CDR3 nucleotides read TGTGCCAGCAGCTTTATACGACCCAGGGGGCATCACAATGAGCAGTTCTTC. The whole variable domain, remainder taken from reference TRBV7-2 and TRBJ2-1, is GAGVSQSPSNKVTEKGKDVELRCDPISGHTALYWYRQSLGQGLEFLIYFQGNSAPDKSGLPSDRFSAERTGGSVSTLTIQRTQQEDSAVYLCASSFIRPRGHHNEQFFGPGTRLTVL.

CDR3 sequence: CSASLRTVQRQPQHF. The CDR3 region has the DNA TGCAGTGCTAGCCTCCGGACAGTTCAGAGACAGCCCCAGCATTTT. The chain carries TRBV20-1 and TRBJ1-5; D is possibly TRBD1 (6 bases). Per the germline V gene, CDR1 is DFQATT and CDR2 is SNEGSKA (reference sequence). The V and J ends lost 3 bases and 7 bases respectively, with 19 bases between them. This CDR3 has 15 amino acids.

This clonotype was counted only a few times. The genes are TRBV6-5 and TRBJ2-3, with 7 nucleotides matching TRBD1. Per the germline V gene, CDR1 is MNHEY and CDR2 is SVGAGI. The V gene end was trimmed by 2 bases and the J gene end by 4 bases; junction bases not matched to a gene: 3. CDR3 size: 14 residues. The CDR3 loop is CASSYDRAADTQYF. Written as DNA, the CDR3 is TGTGCCAGCAGTTACGACAGGGCGGCAGATACGCAGTATTTT.

This clonotype was detected a few times. This sequence joins TRBV4-2 and TRBJ1-1; D is unclear. V was pared by 1 base and J by 0 bases, with 9 bases between. CDR1 LGHNA and CDR2 YNFKEQ come from the germline V gene. CDR3 length: 15 amino acids. As DNA, the CDR3 is TGTGCCAGCAGCCAAGTAACTACAGTGAACACTGAAGCTTTCTTT. It yields the protein CASSQVTTVNTEAFF.

The chain uses TRBV20-1 and TRBJ2-1; D is possibly TRBD2 (6 bases). Per the germline V gene, CDR1 is DFQATT and CDR2 is SNEGSKA (reference sequence). This CDR3 comprises 13 residues. The V end was cut by 3 bases, the J end by 4 bases, with 10 bases between. The CDR3 region is CSASGRQYNEQFF. The CDR3 nucleotides read TGCAGTGCTAGCGGGAGACAGTACAATGAGCAGTTCTTC.

The J gene is TRBJ1-1, the V gene TRBV5-1; D remains ambiguous. The V gene's germline CDR1 is SGHRS and CDR2 YFSETQ. There are 17 residues in the CDR3. V was pared by 1 base and J by 4 bases, with 20 bases between. CDR3 residues: CASSLFLAGSYGTEAFF. CDR3 DNA: TGCGCCAGCAGCTTGTTTTTGGCAGGATCCTACGGCACTGAAGCTTTCTTT.

The chain uses TRBV21-1 and TRBJ2-1; the D call of TRBD1 is as the table states it, not checked on the DNA. TRBV21-1 represents a pseudogene. The CDR3 is 14 residues long. CDR3 sequence reads: CASSKAEGGNEQFF. CDR3 DNA: TGTGCCAGCAGCAAAGCAGAGGGGGGCAATGAGCAGTTCTTC.

This rearrangement joins TRBV20-1 to TRBJ2-7; D might be TRBD1 (7 bases). The CDR3 covers 13 residues. Germline values: CDR1 DFQATT, CDR2 SNEGSKA (reference sequence). Trimming left V 2 bases short and J 2 bases short, with 10 bases between. The CDR3 region has the DNA TGCAGTGCTAGACCCAGGGGGGCCTACGAGCAGTACTTC. Its protein product is CSARPRGAYEQYF.

CDR3 protein: CASGPHLSYNEQFF. The CDR3, as DNA: TGTGCCAGCGGTCCGCACCTCTCCTACAATGAGCAGTTCTTC. The V gene is TRBV14, the J gene TRBJ2-1; no reliable D call. The V gene's germline CDR1 is SGHDN and CDR2 FVKESK. With 8 bases removed from V and 0 bases from J, the gap between germline ends came to 11 bases. The CDR3 sequence is 14 residues long.